The 8 T cell receptor beta chains below come from one sample, sequenced in a study of blood T cell repertoires in COVID-19. Profiled with immunoSEQ multiplex PCR; TCRdb holds only in-frame clones, not every one. The sample includes around 130,000 clones, more than 85% seen only once; the top ten take less than 20%. The specimen was peripheral blood. These receptors were obtained from a man aged 45-65 years with active or convalescent COVID-19.

V and J are TRBV6-5 and TRBJ2-2, with TRBD1 identical over 9 bases. Germline V CDR1 and CDR2: MNHEY, SVGAGI. CDR3 length equals 14 residues. V was pared by 6 bases and J by 5 bases, with 4 bases of the junction left unmatched. CDR3 region: CASRGTGRTGELFF. Here the CDR3 DNA reads TGTGCCAGCAGAGGGACAGGGAGGACCGGGGAGCTGTTTTTT.

The chain combines TRBV6-2 or TRBV6-3 with TRBJ2-6; perhaps TRBD2 as D (5 bases). The CDR3 has 15 residues. Germline values: CDR1 MNHEY, CDR2 SVGEGT. V was pared by 6 bases and J by 2 bases, with 11 bases between. This CDR3 reads CASSPLGTGANVLTF. The CDR3 bases are TGTGCCAGCAGCCCCCTCGGGACTGGGGCCAACGTCCTGACTTTC.

The chain links TRBV18 to TRBJ2-2; D perhaps matches TRBD1 (6 bases). There are 15 residues in the CDR3. With 5 bases removed from V and 0 bases from J, the gap between germline ends came to 10 bases. Germline CDR1 reads KGHSH; CDR2 reads LQKENI. As DNA, the CDR3 is TGTGCCAGCTCATCGAACAGGGCGAACACCGGGGAGCTGTTTTTT. Residues: CASSSNRANTGELFF.

This sequence joins TRBV10-3 and TRBJ2-2, with 9 bases identical to TRBD2. CDR3 length equals 16 residues. The V gene end was trimmed by 7 bases and the J gene end by 1 base; junction bases not matched to a gene: 7. Germline CDR1 ENHRY, CDR2 SYGVKD. The DNA for the CDR3 is TGTGCCATCACCGGCAGACTAGCGGAGAACACCGGGGAGCTGTTTTTT. This gives the protein CAITGRLAENTGELFF.

The chain is built from TRBV10-2 and TRBJ1-4; D gene unclear. Trimming took off 5 bases at V and 2 bases at J, with 18 bases between the two ends. Germline V gene sequence: CDR1 WSHSY, CDR2 SAAADI. The CDR3 is 17 residues long. This chain's CDR3 is CASSPSPRRLTNEKLFF. CDR3 nucleotide sequence: TGCGCCAGCAGTCCCTCGCCCCGGAGGCTGACTAATGAAAAACTGTTTTTT.

The rearrangement joins TRBV2 to TRBJ2-7; perhaps TRBD1 as D (6 bases). This CDR3 is 14 amino acids long. Germline assignment: CDR1 SNHLY and CDR2 FYNNEI. Deletions cut 6 bases from V and 7 bases from J, with 19 bases between. CDR3 DNA sequence: TGTGCCAGCAGCTTATACAGGGTTGGAAGTGAGCAGTACTTC. This codes for CASSLYRVGSEQYF.

In its sample, this clone was seen a few times. V is TRBV7-2 and J is TRBJ2-3; no definite D call. The germline V and J ends were trimmed by 1 base and 2 bases, with 7 bases remaining between them. The CDR3 is 14 amino acids. Germline CDR1 reads SGHTA; CDR2 reads FQGNSA. The CDR3 sequence: CASSLGLYTDTQYF. The CDR3 DNA follows: TGTGCCAGCAGCTTAGGACTCTACACAGATACGCAGTATTTT.

This sequence joins TRBV19 and TRBJ1-4, with TRBD1 matching over 7 bases. Looked up from germline, CDR1 is LNHDA and CDR2 is SQIVND (reference sequence). The length of the CDR3 is 15 residues. V lost 1 base, J lost 8 bases, and 7 bases stayed unmatched. As DNA, the CDR3 is TGTGCCAGTAGTATAGGGGGGACAGTCCTAGAAAAACTGTTTTTT. It yields the protein CASSIGGTVLEKLFF.